This record looks at one T cell receptor (beta chain) sequence and its context. The antigen is unknown. The data belong to a study of post-analysis software for immune sequencing data. The overall study: Disease courses included relapsing-remitting, secondary progressive and progressive-relapsing multiple sclerosis. Notes on the study in general: In multiple sclerosis, normalized Chao1 diversity was significantly below that of controls. Patients carried roughly 5 TRBV segments more frequently than controls did, and TRBV5-6, TRBV5-1 and TRBV20-1 were among them.

Unique molecular identifiers had been added to the TCR beta cDNA libraries. Around 500,000 cDNA molecules were obtained per 1 to 10 million input T cells. TCRdb reprocessed the PCR reads with MiXCR, giving one entry per CDR3 protein. The data contain about 820,000 distinct CDR3 sequences, 53% of them seen just once; the ten biggest clones take up over 4%. The CDR3 covers 14 residues. In germline, CDR1 is SGHVS, CDR2 FNYEAQ. The V segment lost 4 bases and the J segment 1 base; nucleotides outside the gene matches: 4. Sequenced material: blood. The TCR sequence derives from a girl between 5 and 17 years old with multiple sclerosis. J is TRBJ2-7 and V is TRBV7-6, with TRBD2 matching 7 bases. The CDR3 loop is CASSSAGLSYEQYF. Written as DNA, the CDR3 is TGTGCCAGCAGCTCCGCGGGACTATCCTACGAGCAGTACTTC.